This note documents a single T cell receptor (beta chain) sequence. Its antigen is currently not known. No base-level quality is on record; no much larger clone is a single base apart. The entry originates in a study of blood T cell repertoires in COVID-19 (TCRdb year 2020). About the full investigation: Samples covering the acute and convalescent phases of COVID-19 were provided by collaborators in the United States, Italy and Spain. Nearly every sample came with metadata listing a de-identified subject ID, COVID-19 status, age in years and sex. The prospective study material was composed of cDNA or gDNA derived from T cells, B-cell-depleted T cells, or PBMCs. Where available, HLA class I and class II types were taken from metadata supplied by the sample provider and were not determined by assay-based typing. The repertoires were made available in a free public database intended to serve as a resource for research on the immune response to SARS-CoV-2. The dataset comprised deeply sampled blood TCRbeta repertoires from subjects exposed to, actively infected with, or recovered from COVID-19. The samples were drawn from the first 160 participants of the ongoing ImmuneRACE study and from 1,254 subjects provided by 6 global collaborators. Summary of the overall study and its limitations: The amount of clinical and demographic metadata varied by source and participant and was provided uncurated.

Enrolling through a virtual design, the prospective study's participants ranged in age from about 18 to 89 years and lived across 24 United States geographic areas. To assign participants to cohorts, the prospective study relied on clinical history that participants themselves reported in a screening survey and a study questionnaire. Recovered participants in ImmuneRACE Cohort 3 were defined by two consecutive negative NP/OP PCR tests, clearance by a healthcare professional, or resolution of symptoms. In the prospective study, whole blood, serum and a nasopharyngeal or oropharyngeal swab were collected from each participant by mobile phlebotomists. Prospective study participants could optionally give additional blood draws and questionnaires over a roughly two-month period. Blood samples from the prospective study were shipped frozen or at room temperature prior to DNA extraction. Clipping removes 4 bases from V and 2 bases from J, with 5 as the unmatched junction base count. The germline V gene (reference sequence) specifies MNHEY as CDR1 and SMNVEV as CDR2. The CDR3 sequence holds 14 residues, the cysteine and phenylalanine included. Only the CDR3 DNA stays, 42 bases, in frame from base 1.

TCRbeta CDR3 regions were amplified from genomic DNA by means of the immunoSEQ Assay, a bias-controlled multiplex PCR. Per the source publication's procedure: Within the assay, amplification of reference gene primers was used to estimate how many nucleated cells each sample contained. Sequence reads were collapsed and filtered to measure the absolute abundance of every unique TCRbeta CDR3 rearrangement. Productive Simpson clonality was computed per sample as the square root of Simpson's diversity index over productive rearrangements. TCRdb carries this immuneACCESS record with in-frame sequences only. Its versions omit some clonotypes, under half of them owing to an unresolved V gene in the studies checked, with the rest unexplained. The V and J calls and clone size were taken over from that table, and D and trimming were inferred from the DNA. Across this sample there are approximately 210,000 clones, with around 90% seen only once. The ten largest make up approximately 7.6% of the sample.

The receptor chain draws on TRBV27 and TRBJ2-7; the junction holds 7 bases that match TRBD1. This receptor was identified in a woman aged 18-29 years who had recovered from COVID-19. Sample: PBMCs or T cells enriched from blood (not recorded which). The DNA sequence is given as TGTGCCAGCAGTTACAGGGGAGAGACCTACGAGCAGTACTTC. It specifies CASSYRGETYEQYF.